A selection of T cell receptor beta chains follows, all from one sample in a study of shared clonotypes between healthy human individuals. TCRdb's table, derived via immunoSEQ multiplex PCR, lists solely in-frame clones and lacks some. The sample has 400,000 to 500,000 clones, around 80% seen once. Specimen: PBMCs. The receptor set was obtained from a woman in her thirties or forties in good health. Some clones in this sample may be carry-over from other donors' samples. Each CDR3 is given with its conserved first and last residue. A D gene is named only where the DNA matches it firmly. A clone size is listed for some rows: how often the clone was seen (once, few, many), or a class if it is expanded.

d_call	v_call	clone_size	j_call	cdr3_aa	cdr3_nt
.	TRBV28	.	TRBJ1-2	CASSADYGYTF	TGTGCCAGCAGTGCTGACTATGGCTACACCTTC
.	TRBV29-1	.	TRBJ1-1	CSVFGGEGGEEAFF	TGCAGCGTCTTCGGTGGGGAGGGGGGGGAAGAAGCTTTCTTT
.	TRBV28	.	TRBJ2-2	CASSLGNTGELFF	TGTGCCAGCAGTTTAGGAAACACCGGGGAGCTGTTTTTT
.	TRBV27	.	TRBJ2-7	CASSSFETVDEQYF	TGTGCCAGCAGTTCATTTGAGACAGTTGACGAGCAGTACTTC
TRBD1	TRBV2	.	TRBJ2-5	CASRSDRGRWETQYF	TGTGCCAGCAGGTCGGACAGGGGGCGGTGGGAGACCCAGTACTTC
.	TRBV25-1	.	TRBJ1-6	CASSAEHSYNSPLHF	TGTGCCAGCAGTGCTGAACACTCCTATAATTCACCCCTCCACTTT
.	TRBV6-5	few	TRBJ2-7	CASRALVPPYEQYF	TGTGCCAGCAGGGCTCTTGTCCCCCCCTACGAGCAGTACTTC
.	TRBV28	.	TRBJ2-7	CASRASVNPYEQYF	TGTGCCAGCAGGGCTAGCGTCAATCCTTACGAGCAGTACTTC
.	TRBV19	.	TRBJ1-5	CASSAVGAQVLGKAQHF	TGTGCCAGTAGTGCGGTGGGAGCGCAGGTCTTAGGGAAGGCCCAGCATTTT
.	TRBV19	.	TRBJ1-2	CATRQTPIYGYTF	TGTGCCACCCGACAAACACCAATCTATGGCTACACCTTC
TRBD1	TRBV28	.	TRBJ1-1	CASSLITGGRTEAFF	TGTGCCAGCAGTTTAATTACAGGGGGCCGGACTGAAGCTTTCTTT
TRBD1	TRBV18	.	TRBJ2-7	CASSPLDRGHEQYF	TGTGCCAGCTCACCCTTAGACAGGGGCCACGAGCAGTACTTC
.	TRBV7-8	.	TRBJ2-3	CASSFGGASTDTQYF	TGTGCCAGCAGCTTCGGCGGGGCTAGCACAGATACGCAGTATTTT
.	TRBV5-1	.	TRBJ2-3	CASSLGTTTDTQYF	TGCGCCAGCAGCTTGGGGACCACCACAGATACGCAGTATTTT
.	TRBV29-1	many	TRBJ2-1	CSVDSGPYNEQFF	TGCAGCGTCGACAGCGGACCATACAATGAGCAGTTCTTC
.	TRBV4-1	.	TRBJ2-1	CASSQFNEQFF	TGCGCCAGCAGCCAATTCAATGAGCAGTTCTTC
.	TRBV27	many	TRBJ2-1	CASSHDRSSYNEQFF	TGTGCCAGCAGCCACGACCGGTCCAGCTACAATGAGCAGTTCTTC
TRBD2	TRBV2	once	TRBJ2-1	CASREGTSGGNEQFF	TGTGCCAGCAGGGAAGGGACTAGCGGGGGAAATGAGCAGTTCTTC
TRBD2	TRBV9	.	TRBJ2-2	CASSVEASGSNVGELFF	TGTGCCAGCAGCGTAGAAGCTAGCGGGAGTAACGTCGGGGAGCTGTTTTTT